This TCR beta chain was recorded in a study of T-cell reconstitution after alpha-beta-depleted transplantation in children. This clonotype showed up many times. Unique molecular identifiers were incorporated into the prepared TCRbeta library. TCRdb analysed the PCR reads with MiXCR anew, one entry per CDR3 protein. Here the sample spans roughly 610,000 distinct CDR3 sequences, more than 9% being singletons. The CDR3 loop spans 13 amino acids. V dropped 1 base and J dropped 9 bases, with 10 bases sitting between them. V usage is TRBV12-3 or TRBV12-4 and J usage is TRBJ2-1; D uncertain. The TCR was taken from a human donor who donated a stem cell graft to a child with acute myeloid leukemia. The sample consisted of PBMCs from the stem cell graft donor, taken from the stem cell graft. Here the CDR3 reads CASSLGRDGEQFF. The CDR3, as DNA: TGTGCCAGCAGTTTAGGTAGGGATGGTGAGCAGTTCTTC.